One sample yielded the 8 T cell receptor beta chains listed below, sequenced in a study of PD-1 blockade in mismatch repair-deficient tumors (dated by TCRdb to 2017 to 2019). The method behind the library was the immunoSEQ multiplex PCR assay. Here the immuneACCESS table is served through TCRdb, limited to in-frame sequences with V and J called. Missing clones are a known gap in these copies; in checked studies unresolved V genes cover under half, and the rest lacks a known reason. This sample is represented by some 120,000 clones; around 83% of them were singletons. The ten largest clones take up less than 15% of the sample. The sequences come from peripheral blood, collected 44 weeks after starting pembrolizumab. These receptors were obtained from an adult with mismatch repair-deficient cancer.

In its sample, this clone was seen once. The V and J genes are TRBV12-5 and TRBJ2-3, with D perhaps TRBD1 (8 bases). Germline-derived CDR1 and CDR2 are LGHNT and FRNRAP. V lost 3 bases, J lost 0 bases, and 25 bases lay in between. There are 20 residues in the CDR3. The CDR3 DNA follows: TGTGCTAGTGGTTTCTCGACAGGGGTTGCGGAGCGGGGAAGCACAGATACGCAGTATTTT. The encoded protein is CASGFSTGVAERGSTDTQYF.

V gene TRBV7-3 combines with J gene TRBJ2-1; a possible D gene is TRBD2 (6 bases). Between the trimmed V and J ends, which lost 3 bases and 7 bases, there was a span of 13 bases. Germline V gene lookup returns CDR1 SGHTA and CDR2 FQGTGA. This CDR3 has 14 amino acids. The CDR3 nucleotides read TGTGCCAGCAGCTTTGGAGGGCTTCCGAATGAGCAGTTCTTC. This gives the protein CASSFGGLPNEQFF.

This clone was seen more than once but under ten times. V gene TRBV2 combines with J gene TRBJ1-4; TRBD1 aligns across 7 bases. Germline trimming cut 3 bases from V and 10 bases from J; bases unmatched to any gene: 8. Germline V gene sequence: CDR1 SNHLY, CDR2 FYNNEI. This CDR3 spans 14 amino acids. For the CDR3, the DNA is TGTGCCAGCAGTGAGGGACAGCTAACGGCAAAACTGTTTTTT. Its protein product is CASSEGQLTAKLFF.

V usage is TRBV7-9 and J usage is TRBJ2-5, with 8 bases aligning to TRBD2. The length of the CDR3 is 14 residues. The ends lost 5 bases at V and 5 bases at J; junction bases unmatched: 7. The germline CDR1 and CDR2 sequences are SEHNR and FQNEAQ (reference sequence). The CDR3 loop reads CASSPSGSSETQYF. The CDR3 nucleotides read TGTGCCAGCAGCCCGAGCGGGAGTAGCGAGACCCAGTACTTC. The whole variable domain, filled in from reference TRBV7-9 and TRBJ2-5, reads DTGVSQNPRHKITKRGQNVTFRCDPISEHNRLYWYRQTLGQGPEFLTYFQNEAQLEKSRLLSDRFSAERPKGSFSTLEIQRTEQGDSAMYLCASSPSGSSETQYFGPGTRLLVL.

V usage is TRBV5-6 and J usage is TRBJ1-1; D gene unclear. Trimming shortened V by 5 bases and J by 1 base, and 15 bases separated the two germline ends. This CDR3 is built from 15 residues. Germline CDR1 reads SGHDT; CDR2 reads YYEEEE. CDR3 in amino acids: CASSPAPYSNTEAFF. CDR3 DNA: TGTGCCAGCAGTCCCGCCCCCTACTCGAACACTGAAGCTTTCTTT.

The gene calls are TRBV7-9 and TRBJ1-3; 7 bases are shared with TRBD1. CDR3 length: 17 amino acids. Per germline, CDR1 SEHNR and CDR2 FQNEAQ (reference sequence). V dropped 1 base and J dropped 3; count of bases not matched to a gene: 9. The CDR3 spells CASSLGDRDVDGNTIYF. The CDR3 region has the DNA TGTGCCAGCAGCTTAGGCGACAGGGACGTTGATGGAAACACCATATATTTT.

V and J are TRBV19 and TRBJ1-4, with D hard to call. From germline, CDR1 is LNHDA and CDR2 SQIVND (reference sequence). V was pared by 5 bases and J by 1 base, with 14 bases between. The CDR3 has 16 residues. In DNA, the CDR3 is TGTGCCAGTAGTCCGGGTAATTACGGAACTAATGAAAAACTGTTTTTT. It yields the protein CASSPGNYGTNEKLFF.

The CDR3 loop is CASSLIGGREFDTQYF. For the CDR3, the DNA is TGTGCCAGCAGCTTAATCGGGGGGCGGGAGTTTGATACGCAGTATTTT. The rearrangement uses TRBV7-3 and TRBJ2-3; possibly TRBD2 for D (7 bases). The germline V gene has CDR1 SGHTA and CDR2 FQGTGA. The V gene lost 1 base and the J gene lost 6 bases, with 17 bases spanning the gap. The CDR3 totals 16 residues.